This TCR beta chain derives from a study of cytomegalovirus exposure and HLA in healthy donors. Primers for the PCR totalled 60 Vbeta and 13 Jbeta. Using immunoSEQ multiplex PCR, the repertoire was profiled, and TCRdb retains in-frame clones only, with some absent. The repertoire consists of 250,000 to 350,000 clones, with around 86% occurring once and the leading ten covering around 4%. General observations from the study: A cluster of highly shared sequence variants was likely a sequencing artifact. A later analysis, which compared TCR beta chains of equal frequency, found the HLA-associated ones more clonally expanded. Most TCR sequences proved rare, with some public TCRs found in many donors.

The CDR3 covers 15 residues. V was clipped by 4 bases and J by 1 base; unmatched bases: 3. Germline lookup yields CDR1 SGDLS and CDR2 YYNGEE. About this clone: Its cognate antigen is unknown. The same CDR3 also results from other DNA sequences found in this sample.

This chain connects TRBV9 to TRBJ2-7; TRBD2 matches 12 bases. The sequence was collected from a man aged 40-50 years in good health and CMV-seropositive. The specimen was PBMCs. This chain's CDR3 is CASSPGTSGSYEQYF. CDR3 nucleotide sequence: TGTGCCAGCAGCCCCGGGACTAGCGGGTCCTACGAGCAGTACTTC.